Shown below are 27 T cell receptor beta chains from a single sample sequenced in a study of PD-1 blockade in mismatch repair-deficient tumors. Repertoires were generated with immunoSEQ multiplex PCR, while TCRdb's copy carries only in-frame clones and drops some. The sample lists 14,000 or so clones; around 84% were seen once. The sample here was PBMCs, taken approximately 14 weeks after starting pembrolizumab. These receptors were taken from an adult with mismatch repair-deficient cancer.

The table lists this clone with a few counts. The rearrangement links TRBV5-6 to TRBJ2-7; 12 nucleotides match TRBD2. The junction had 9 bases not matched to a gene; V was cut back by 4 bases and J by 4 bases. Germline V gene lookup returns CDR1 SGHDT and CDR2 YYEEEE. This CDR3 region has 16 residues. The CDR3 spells CASSPVTSGSSYEQYF. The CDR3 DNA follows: TGTGCCAGCAGCCCAGTGACTAGCGGGAGCAGTTACGAGCAGTACTTC.

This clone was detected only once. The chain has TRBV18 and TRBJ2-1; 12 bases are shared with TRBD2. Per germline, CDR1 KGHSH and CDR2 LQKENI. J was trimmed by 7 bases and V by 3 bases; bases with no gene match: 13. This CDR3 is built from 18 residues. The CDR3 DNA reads TGTGCCAGCTCACCTTCTCCCCAGACTAGCGGGAGCGATAATGAGCAGTTCTTC. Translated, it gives CASSPSPQTSGSDNEQFF.

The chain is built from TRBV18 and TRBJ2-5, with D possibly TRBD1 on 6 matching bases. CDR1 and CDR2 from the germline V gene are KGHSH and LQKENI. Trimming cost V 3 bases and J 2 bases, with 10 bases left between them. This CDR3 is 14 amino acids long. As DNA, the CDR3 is TGTGCCAGCTCACCGGACAGTTTTCAAGAGACCCAGTACTTC. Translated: CASSPDSFQETQYF.

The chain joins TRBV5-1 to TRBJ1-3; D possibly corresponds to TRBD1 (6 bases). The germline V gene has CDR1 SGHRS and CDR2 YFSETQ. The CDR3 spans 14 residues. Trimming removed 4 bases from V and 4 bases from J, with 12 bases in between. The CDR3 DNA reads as TGCGCCAGCAGCGAAACAGGGACAGGAAACACCATATATTTT. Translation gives CASSETGTGNTIYF.

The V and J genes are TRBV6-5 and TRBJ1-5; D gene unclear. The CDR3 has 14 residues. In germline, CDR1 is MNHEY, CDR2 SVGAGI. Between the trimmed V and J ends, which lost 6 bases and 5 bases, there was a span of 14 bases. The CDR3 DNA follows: TGTGCCAGCAGCTCCTTCGGCGGGGATCAGCCCCAGCATTTT. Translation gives CASSSFGGDQPQHF.

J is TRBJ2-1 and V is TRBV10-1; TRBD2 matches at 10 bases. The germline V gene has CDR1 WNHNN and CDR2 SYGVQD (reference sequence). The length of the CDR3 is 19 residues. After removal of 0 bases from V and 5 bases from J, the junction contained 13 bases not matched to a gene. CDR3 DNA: TGCGCCAGCAGTGAGTCGAGGCTAGCGGGAGCGGGGACGAACAATGAGCAGTTCTTC. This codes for CASSESRLAGAGTNNEQFF.

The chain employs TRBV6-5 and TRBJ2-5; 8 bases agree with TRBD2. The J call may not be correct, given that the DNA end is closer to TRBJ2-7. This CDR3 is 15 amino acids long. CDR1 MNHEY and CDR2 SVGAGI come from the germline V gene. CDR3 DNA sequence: TGTGCCAGCAGTGTTGCTGCGGGGGGAGCCTACGAGCAGTACTTC. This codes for CASSVAAGGAYEQYF.

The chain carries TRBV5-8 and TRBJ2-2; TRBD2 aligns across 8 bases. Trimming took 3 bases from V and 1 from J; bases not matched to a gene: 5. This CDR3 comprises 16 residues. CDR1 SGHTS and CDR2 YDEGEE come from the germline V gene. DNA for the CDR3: TGTGCCAGCAGCTATCGCACTAGCGGGAACACCGGGGAGCTGTTTTTT. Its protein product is CASSYRTSGNTGELFF.

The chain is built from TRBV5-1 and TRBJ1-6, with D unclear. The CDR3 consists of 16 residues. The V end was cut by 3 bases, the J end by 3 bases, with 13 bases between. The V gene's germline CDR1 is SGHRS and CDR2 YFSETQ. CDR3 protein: CASSWSGSGYNSPLHF. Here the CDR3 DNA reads TGCGCCAGCAGCTGGTCGGGGAGCGGCTATAATTCACCCCTCCACTTT. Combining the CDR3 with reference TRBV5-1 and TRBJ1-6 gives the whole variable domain KAGVTQTPRYLIKTRGQQVTLSCSPISGHRSVSWYQQTPGQGLQFLFEYFSETQRNKGNFPGRFSGRQFSNSRSEMNVSTLELGDSALYLCASSWSGSGYNSPLHFGNGTRLTVT.

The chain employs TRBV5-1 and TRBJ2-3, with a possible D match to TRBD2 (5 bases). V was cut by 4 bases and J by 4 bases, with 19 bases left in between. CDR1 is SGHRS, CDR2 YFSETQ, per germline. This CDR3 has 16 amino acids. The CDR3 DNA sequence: TGCGCCAGCAGCCGCGGACTTAGTGTGGTCGCAGATACGCAGTATTTT. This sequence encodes CASSRGLSVVADTQYF.

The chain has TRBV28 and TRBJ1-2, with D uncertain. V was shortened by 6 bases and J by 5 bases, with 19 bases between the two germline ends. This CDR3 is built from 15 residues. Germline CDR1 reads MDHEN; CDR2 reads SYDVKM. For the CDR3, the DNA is TGTGCCAGCAGCCACAGACATCTTCGGCAGTATGGCTACACCTTC. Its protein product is CASSHRHLRQYGYTF.

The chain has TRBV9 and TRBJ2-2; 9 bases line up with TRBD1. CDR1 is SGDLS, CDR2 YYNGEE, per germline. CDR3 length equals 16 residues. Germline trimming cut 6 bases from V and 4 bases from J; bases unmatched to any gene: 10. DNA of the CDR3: TGTGCCAGCACCCTTACCGGGACAGGGAGCACCGGGGAGCTGTTTTTT. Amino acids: CASTLTGTGSTGELFF.

The CDR3 reads CASGLGGEQFF. For the CDR3, the DNA is TGTGCCAGCGGGCTCGGAGGTGAGCAGTTCTTC. The rearrangement uses TRBV5-4 and TRBJ2-1; D possibly corresponds to TRBD2 (5 bases). V lost 7 bases and J 9 bases, leaving 11 bases between the germline ends. Germline V gene sequence: CDR1 SGHNT, CDR2 YYREEE (reference sequence). The CDR3 is made up of 11 amino acids.

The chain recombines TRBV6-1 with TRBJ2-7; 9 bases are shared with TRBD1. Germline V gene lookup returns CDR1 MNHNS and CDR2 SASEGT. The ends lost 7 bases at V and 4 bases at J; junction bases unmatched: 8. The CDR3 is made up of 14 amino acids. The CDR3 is CASTKEQGAYEQYF. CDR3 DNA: TGTGCCAGCACGAAAGAACAGGGGGCGTACGAGCAGTACTTC.

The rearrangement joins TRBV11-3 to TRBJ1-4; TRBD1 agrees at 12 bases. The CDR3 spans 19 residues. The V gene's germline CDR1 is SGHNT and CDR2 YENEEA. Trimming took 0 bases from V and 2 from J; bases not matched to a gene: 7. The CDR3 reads CASSLDRMGTGGTNEKLFF. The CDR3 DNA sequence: TGTGCCAGCAGCTTAGATCGGATGGGGACAGGGGGCACTAATGAAAAACTGTTTTTT.

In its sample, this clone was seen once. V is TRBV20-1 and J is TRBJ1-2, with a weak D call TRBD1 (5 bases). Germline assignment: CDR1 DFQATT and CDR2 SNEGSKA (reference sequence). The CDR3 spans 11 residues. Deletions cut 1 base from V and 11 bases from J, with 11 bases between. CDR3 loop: CSARGREGYTF. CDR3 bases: TGCAGTGCTAGAGGCAGGGAAGGGTACACCTTC.

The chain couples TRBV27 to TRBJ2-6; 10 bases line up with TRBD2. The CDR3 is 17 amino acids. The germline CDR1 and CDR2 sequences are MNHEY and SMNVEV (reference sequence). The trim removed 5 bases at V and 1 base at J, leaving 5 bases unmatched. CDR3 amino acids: CASSGLAAVSGANVLTF. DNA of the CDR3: TGTGCCAGCAGTGGACTAGCGGCAGTGTCTGGGGCCAACGTCCTGACTTTC.

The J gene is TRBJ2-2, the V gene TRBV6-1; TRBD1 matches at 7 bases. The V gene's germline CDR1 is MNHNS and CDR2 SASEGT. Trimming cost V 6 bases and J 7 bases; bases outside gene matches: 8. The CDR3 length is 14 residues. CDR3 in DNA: TGTGCCAGCAGCGGACAGGCTGATGTCGGGGAGCTGTTTTTT. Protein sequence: CASSGQADVGELFF.

This chain's CDR3 is CASSLADSEQYF. The DNA of the CDR3 is TGCGCCAGCAGCTTGGCCGACTCCGAGCAGTACTTC. The chain uses TRBV5-1 and TRBJ2-7; D is ambiguous. CDR1 and CDR2 from the germline V gene are SGHRS and YFSETQ. The CDR3 runs 12 residues. V dropped 0 bases and J dropped 6 bases, with 7 bases sitting between them. Together with reference TRBV5-1 and TRBJ2-7, the CDR3 gives the full variable domain: KAGVTQTPRYLIKTRGQQVTLSCSPISGHRSVSWYQQTPGQGLQFLFEYFSETQRNKGNFPGRFSGRQFSNSRSEMNVSTLELGDSALYLCASSLADSEQYFGPGTRLTVT.

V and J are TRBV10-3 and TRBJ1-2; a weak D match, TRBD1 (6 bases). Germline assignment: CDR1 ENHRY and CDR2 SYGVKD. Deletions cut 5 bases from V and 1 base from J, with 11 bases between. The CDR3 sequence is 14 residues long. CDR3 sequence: CAISQDSVNYGYTF. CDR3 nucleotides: TGTGCCATCAGTCAGGACAGCGTTAACTATGGCTACACCTTC.

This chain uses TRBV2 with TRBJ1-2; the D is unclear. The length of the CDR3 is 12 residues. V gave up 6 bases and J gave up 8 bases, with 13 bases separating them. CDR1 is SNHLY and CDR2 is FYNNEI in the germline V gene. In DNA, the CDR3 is TGTGCCAGCAGGTTGGGCCCCACCGGCTACACCTTC. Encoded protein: CASRLGPTGYTF.

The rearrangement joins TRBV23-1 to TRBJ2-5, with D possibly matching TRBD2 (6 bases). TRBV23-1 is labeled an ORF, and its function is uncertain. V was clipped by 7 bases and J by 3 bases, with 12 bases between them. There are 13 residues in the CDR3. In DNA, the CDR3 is TGCGCCAGCACGCCGACTAGGGAAGAGACCCAGTACTTC. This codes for CASTPTREETQYF.

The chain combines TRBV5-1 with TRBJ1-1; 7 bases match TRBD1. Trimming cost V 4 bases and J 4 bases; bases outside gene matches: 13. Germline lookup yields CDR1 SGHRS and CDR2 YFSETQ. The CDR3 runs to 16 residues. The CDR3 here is CASSEALQGQGTEAFF. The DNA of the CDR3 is TGCGCCAGCAGCGAGGCCTTACAGGGGCAAGGCACTGAAGCTTTCTTT.

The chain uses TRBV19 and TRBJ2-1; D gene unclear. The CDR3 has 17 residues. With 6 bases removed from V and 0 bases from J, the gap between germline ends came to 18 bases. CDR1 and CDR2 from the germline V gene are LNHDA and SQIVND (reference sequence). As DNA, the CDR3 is TGTGCCAGTAGCGATCTAGAATCAGTAAGCTCCTACAATGAGCAGTTCTTC. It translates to CASSDLESVSSYNEQFF.

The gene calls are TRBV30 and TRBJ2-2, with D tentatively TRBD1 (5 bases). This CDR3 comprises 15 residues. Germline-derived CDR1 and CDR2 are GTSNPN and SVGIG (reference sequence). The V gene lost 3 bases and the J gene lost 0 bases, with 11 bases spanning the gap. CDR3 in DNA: TGTGCCTGGAGAGGTCAGGGAACGAACACCGGGGAGCTGTTTTTT. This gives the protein CAWRGQGTNTGELFF.

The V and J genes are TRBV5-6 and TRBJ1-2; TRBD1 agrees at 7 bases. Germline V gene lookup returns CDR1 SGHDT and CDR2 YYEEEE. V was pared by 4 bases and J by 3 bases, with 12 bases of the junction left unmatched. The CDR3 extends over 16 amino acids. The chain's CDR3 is CASSQGTAKPYYGYTF. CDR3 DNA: TGTGCCAGCAGCCAAGGGACAGCGAAACCTTACTATGGCTACACCTTC. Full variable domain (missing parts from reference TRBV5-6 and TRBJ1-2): DAGVTQSPTHLIKTRGQQVTLRCSPKSGHDTVSWYQQALGQGPQFIFQYYEEEERQRGNFPDRFSGHQFPNYSSELNVNALLLGDSALYLCASSQGTAKPYYGYTFGSGTRLTVV.

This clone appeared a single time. The CDR3 DNA reads as TGTGCCAGCAGCGATCGGACAGGGGAGGGGGGCTACACCTTC. As protein: CASSDRTGEGGYTF. The rearrangement joins TRBV9 to TRBJ1-2; 9 positions agree with TRBD1. V shed 3 bases, J shed 8 bases, and the junction held 8 bases outside the gene matches. The germline V gene has CDR1 SGDLS and CDR2 YYNGEE. The CDR3 is 14 amino acids.